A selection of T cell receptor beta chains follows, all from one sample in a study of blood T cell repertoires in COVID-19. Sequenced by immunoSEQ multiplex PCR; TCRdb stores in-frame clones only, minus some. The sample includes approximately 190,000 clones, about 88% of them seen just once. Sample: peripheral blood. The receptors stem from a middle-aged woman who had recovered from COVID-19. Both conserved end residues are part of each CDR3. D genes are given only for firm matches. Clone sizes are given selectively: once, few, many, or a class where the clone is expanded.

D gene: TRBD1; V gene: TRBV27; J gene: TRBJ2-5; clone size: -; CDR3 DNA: TGTGCCAGCAGTTTATGGGAACCCGGGACAGGGGAAGAGACCCAGTACTTC; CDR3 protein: CASSLWEPGTGEETQYF
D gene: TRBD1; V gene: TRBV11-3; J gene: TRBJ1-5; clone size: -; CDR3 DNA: TGTGCCAGCAGCTTAGCTCCGGGACAGGGGGGTCAGCCCCAGCATTTT; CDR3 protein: CASSLAPGQGGQPQHF
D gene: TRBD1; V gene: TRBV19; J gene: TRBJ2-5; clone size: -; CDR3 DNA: TGTGCCAGTAGTATAGACCCTCCGGGACAGGGACAAGAGACCCAGTACTTC; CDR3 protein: CASSIDPPGQGQETQYF
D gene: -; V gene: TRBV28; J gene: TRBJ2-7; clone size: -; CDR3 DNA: TGTGCCAGCAGTATTGACAGCTACGAGCAGTACTTC; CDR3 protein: CASSIDSYEQYF
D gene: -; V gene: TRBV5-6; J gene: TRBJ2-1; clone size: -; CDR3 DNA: TGTGCCAGCAGCCCCCTCACCCTGGGACTTACCTACAATGAGCAGTTCTTC; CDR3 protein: CASSPLTLGLTYNEQFF
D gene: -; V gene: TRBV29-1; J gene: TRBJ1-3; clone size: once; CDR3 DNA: TGCAGCGGTGACAGGTCACGCTACCCCCCCCACCCTGGAAACACCATATATTTT; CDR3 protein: CSGDRSRYPPHPGNTIYF
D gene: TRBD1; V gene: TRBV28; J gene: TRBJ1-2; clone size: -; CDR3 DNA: TGTGCCAGCAGTTCCGCGGGACAGGGTAATTATGGCTACACCTTC; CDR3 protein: CASSSAGQGNYGYTF
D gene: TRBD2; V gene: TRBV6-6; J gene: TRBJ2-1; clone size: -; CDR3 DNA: TGTGCCAGCAGCCTCATAGCGGGAGGGCCAAGCAATGAGCAGTTCTTC; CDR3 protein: CASSLIAGGPSNEQFF
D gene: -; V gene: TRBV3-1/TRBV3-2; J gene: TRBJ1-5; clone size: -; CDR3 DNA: TGTGCCAGCAGCCAAGAGGGGGCCGGCAATCAGCCCCAGCATTTT; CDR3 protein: CASSQEGAGNQPQHF
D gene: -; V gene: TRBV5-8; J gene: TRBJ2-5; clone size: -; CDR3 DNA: TGTGCCAGCAGCTATAGCGGACACAAAGAGACCCAGTACTTC; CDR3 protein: CASSYSGHKETQYF
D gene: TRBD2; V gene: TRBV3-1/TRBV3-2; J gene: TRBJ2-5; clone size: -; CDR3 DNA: TGTGCCAGCAGCCAAGAGGGACTAGGTCCCGAGACCCAGTACTTC; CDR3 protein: CASSQEGLGPETQYF
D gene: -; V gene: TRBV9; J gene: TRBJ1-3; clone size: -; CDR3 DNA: TGTGCCAGCAGCGTAGATAACTCTGGAAACACCATATATTTT; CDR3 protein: CASSVDNSGNTIYF
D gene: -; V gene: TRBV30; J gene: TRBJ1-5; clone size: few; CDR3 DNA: TGTGCCTGGAGCCACGGGACATATCAGCCCCAGCATTTT; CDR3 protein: CAWSHGTYQPQHF
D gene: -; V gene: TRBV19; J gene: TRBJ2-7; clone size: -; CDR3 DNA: TGTGCCAGTAGTCCGACGGGGGCCTACGAGCAGTACTTC; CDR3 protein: CASSPTGAYEQYF
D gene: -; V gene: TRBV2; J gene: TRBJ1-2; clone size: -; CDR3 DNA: TGTGCCAGCAGTGAGAGGCCCGAACCCAGCTATGGCTACACCTTC; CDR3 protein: CASSERPEPSYGYTF
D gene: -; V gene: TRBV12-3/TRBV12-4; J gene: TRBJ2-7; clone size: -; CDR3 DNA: TGTGCCAGCAGGTCCCCCCTGGGCTTCGTAAAGTACTTC; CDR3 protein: CASRSPLGFVKYF
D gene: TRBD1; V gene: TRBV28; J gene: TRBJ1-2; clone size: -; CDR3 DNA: TGTGCCAGCAGGCCTCCGGACAGGGGTGGAGGAGGCTACACCTTC; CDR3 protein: CASRPPDRGGGGYTF
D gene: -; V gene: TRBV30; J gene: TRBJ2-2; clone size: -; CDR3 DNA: TGTGCCTGGATAGGTGGGCCGTCGGACACCGGGGAGCTGTTTTTT; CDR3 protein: CAWIGGPSDTGELFF
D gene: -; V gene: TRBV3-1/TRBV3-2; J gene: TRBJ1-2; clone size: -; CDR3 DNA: TGTGCCAGCAGCCAAGACACAGGGTGGTATGGCTACACCTTC; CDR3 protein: CASSQDTGWYGYTF
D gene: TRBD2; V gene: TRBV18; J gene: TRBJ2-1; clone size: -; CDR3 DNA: TGTGCCAGCTCACCTCTAGCGGGATACAATGAGCAGTTCTTC; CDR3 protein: CASSPLAGYNEQFF
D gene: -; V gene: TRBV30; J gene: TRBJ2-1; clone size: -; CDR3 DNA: TGTGCCTGGAGCCCCCCCGGTCTAGCTGAGTTCTTC; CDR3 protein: CAWSPPGLAEFF
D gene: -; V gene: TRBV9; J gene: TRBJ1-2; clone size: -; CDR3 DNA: TGTGCCAGCAGCCCTCCGACAGGTACTCATGGCTACACCTTC; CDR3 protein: CASSPPTGTHGYTF
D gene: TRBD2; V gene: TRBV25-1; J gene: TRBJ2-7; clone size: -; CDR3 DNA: TGTGCCAGCTCCTCCTTAAGGGACTACTCCTACGAGCAGTACTTC; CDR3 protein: CASSSLRDYSYEQYF
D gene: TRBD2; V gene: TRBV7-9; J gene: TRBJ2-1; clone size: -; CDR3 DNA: TGTGCCAGCAGCTTCGGACTAGCGGTTCTCAATGAGCAGTTCTTC; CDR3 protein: CASSFGLAVLNEQFF
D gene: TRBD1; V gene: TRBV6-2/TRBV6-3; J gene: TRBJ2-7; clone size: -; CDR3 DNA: TGTGCCAGCAGTTACGAAGGACAGGGGGCGACTATCTCCGAGCAGTACTTC; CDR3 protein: CASSYEGQGATISEQYF